Sequencing of this T cell receptor (beta chain) was carried out in a study of blood T cell repertoires in COVID-19. At the level of the study: COVID-19 samples from acute and convalescent phases originated in the United States, Italy and Spain. PBMCs, B-cell-depleted T cells, or T cells provided the cDNA or gDNA that made up the material.

With 7 bases clipped from V and 7 bases from J, the junction kept 3 bases outside the gene matches. The CDR3 has 12 residues. Under the authors' procedure: How many nucleated cells were present was estimated from reference gene primer amplification. Sequencing used immunoSEQ multiplex PCR; TCRdb keeps in-frame clones, though not all of them. V, J and clone size are taken as reported in that table, and D and trimming were inferred from the DNA itself. The sample records hundreds of thousands of clones, 75% to 85% being singletons. The receptor's source is a human donor in a cohort sampled during active COVID-19. Specimen: peripheral blood. This chain links TRBV12-3 or TRBV12-4 with TRBJ2-1; TRBD1 aligns across 8 bases. The CDR3 loop reads CASIDRGNEQFF. Written as DNA, the CDR3 is TGTGCCAGCATTGACAGGGGAAATGAGCAGTTCTTC.